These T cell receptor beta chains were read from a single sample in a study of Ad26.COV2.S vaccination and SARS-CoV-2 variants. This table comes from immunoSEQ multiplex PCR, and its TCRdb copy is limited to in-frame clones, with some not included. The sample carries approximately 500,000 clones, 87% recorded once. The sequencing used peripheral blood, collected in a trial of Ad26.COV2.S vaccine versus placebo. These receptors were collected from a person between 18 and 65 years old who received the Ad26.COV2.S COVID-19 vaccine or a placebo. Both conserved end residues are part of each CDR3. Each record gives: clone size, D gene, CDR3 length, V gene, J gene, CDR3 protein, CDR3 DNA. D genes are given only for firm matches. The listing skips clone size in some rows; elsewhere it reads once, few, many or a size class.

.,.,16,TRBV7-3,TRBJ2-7,CASSLIGGRITSEQYF,TGTGCCAGCAGCTTAATTGGGGGACGCATTACGTCGGAGCAGTACTTC
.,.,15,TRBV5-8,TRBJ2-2,CASSPGGGRTGELFF,TGTGCCAGCAGCCCCGGCGGGGGCCGGACCGGGGAGCTGTTTTTT
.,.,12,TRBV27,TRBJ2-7,CASSEGGYEQYF,TGTGCCAGCAGTGAGGGAGGATACGAGCAGTACTTC
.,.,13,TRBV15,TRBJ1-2,CATSLPANYGYTF,TGTGCCACCTCCCTCCCGGCTAACTATGGCTACACCTTC
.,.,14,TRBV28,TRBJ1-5,CASRYPSYNQPQHF,TGTGCCAGCAGGTACCCCTCATACAATCAGCCCCAGCATTTT
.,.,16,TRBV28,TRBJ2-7,CASSPLYRDRAYEQYF,TGTGCCAGCAGTCCACTCTACCGGGACCGAGCCTACGAGCAGTACTTC
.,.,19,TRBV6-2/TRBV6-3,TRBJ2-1,CASSRGGGFRRATGNEQFF,TGTGCCAGCAGCCGCGGAGGGGGCTTTCGGAGGGCTACTGGTAATGAGCAGTTCTTC
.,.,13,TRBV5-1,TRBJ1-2,CASSLEGFGGYTF,TGCGCCAGCAGCTTGGAAGGGTTCGGTGGCTACACCTTC
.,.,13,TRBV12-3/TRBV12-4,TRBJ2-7,CASSLLGLDEQYF,TGTGCCAGCAGTCTATTGGGACTTGACGAGCAGTACTTC
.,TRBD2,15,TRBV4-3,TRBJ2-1,CASSQGRTRIVEQFF,TGCGCCAGCAGCCAAGGTCGGACTAGAATTGTTGAGCAGTTCTTC
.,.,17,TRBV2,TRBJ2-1,CASSERRAGGSYNEQFF,TGTGCCAGCAGTGAGAGGAGGGCGGGTGGCTCCTACAATGAGCAGTTCTTC
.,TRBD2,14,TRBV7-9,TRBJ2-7,CASSLATSVDEQYF,TGTGCCAGCAGCTTAGCGACTAGCGTCGACGAGCAGTACTTC
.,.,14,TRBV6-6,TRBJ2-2,CASSPRGRAGELFF,TGTGCCAGCAGCCCTAGGGGGAGGGCCGGGGAGCTGTTTTTT
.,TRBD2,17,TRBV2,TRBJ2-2,CASSKLAGGINTGELFF,TGTGCCAGCAGTAAACTAGCGGGAGGGATCAACACCGGGGAGCTGTTTTTT
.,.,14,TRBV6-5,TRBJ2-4,CASSQSIAKNIQYF,TGTGCCAGCAGTCAATCGATAGCCAAAAACATTCAGTACTTC
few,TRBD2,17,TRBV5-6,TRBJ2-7,CASSEGLAGVKFYEQYF,TGTGCCAGCAGCGAGGGACTAGCGGGAGTAAAATTCTACGAGCAGTACTTC
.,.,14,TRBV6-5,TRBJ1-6,CASRSDSYNSPLHF,TGTGCCAGCAGGTCGGACAGTTATAATTCACCCCTCCACTTT
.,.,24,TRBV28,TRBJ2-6,CASSLPPERGGRGGWTPGANVLTF,TGTGCCAGCAGTTTACCCCCGGAAAGGGGGGGCAGAGGTGGTTGGACGCCTGGGGCCAACGTCCTGACTTTC
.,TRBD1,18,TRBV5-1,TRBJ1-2,CASSPWRSGDRVTRGYTF,TGCGCCAGCAGCCCTTGGCGGTCTGGGGACAGGGTCACACGAGGCTACACCTTC
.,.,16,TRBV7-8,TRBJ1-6,CASSSSGLKGGSPLHF,TGTGCCAGCAGCTCGTCGGGACTTAAGGGGGGTTCACCCCTCCACTTT
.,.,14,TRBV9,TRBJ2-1,CASNGPFEGYEQFF,TGTGCCAGCAACGGGCCTTTCGAGGGCTATGAGCAGTTCTTC
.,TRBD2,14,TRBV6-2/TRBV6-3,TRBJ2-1,CASSRPGGRNEQFF,TGTGCCAGCAGCCGCCCGGGGGGGAGGAATGAGCAGTTCTTC
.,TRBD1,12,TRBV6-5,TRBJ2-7,CASPGQDYEQYF,TGTGCCAGCCCCGGACAGGACTACGAGCAGTACTTC
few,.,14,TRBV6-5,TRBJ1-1,CASSSRPPKTEAFF,TGTGCCAGCAGTTCCCGCCCCCCGAAAACTGAAGCTTTCTTT
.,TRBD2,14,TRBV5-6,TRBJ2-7,CASSLGTSVPLRYF,TGTGCCAGCAGCTTGGGCACTAGCGTCCCCTTAAGGTACTTC
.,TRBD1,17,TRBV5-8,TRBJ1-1,CASSQPRQGGAGTEAFF,TGTGCCAGCAGCCAGCCTCGACAGGGAGGAGCGGGGACTGAAGCTTTCTTT
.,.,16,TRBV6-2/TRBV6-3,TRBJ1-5,CASSYSRARDNQPQHF,TGTGCCAGCAGTTACTCGAGGGCCCGTGACAATCAGCCCCAGCATTTT
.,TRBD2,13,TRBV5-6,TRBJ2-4,CASSLGFDAGGVF,TGTGCCAGCAGCTTGGGGTTTGATGCGGGAGGAGTCTTC
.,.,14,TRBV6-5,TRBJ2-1,CASSYREYYNEQFF,TGTGCCAGCAGTTACCGGGAATACTACAATGAGCAGTTCTTC
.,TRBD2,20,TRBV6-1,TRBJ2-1,CASSAPRGLAGVGSYNEQFF,TGTGCCAGCAGTGCCCCCCGGGGACTAGCGGGGGTGGGGTCCTACAATGAGCAGTTCTTC
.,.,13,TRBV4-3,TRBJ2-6,CASKQAGANVLTF,TGCGCCAGCAAACAGGCTGGGGCCAACGTCCTGACTTTC
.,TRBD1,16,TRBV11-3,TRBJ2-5,CASSTGQGIPQETQYF,TGTGCCAGCAGCACCGGACAGGGGATTCCGCAAGAGACCCAGTACTTC
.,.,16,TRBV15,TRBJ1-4,CATRRQGGGANEKLFF,TGTGCCACCCGCCGCCAGGGCGGTGGGGCTAATGAAAAACTGTTTTTT
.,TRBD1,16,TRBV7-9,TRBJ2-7,CASSLPTGTGAAEQYF,TGTGCCAGCAGCTTACCGACCGGGACAGGGGCCGCCGAGCAGTACTTC
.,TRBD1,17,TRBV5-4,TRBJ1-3,CASSLGRDRGTGNTIYF,TGTGCCAGCAGCTTGGGGCGGGACAGGGGAACTGGAAACACCATATATTTT
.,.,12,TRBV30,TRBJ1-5,CACQGYGQPQHF,TGTGCCTGTCAGGGGTACGGTCAGCCCCAGCATTTT
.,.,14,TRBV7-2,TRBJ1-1,CASSVRQQNTEAFF,TGTGCCAGCAGCGTAAGACAGCAAAACACTGAAGCTTTCTTT
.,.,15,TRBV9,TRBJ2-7,CASSVRPGQLYEQYF,TGTGCCAGCAGCGTCAGGCCGGGGCAGCTGTACGAGCAGTACTTC
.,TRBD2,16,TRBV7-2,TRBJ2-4,CASSLGPSGYQNIQYF,TGTGCCAGCAGCTTAGGTCCTAGCGGTTACCAAAACATTCAGTACTTC
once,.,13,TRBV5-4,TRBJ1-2,CASSLRRNYGYTF,TGTGCCAGCAGCTTGCGGAGAAACTATGGCTACACCTTC
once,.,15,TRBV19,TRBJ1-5,CASTTTAYSNQPQHF,TGTGCCAGTACCACGACAGCGTATAGCAATCAGCCCCAGCATTTT
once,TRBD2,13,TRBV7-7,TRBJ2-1,CASSLELAGRQFF,TGTGCTAGCAGCTTAGAACTAGCGGGACGGCAGTTCTTC
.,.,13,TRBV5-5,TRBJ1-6,CASSLAGNSPLHF,TGTGCCAGCAGCTTGGCTGGGAACTCACCCCTCCACTTT
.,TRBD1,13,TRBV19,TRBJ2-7,CASRDRGTYEQYF,TGTGCCAGCAGGGACAGGGGAACCTACGAGCAGTACTTC
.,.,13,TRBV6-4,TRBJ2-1,CASSDPWTKEQFF,TGTGCCAGCAGTGACCCGTGGACCAAAGAGCAGTTCTTC
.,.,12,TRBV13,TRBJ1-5,CASSLGNQPQHF,TGTGCCAGCAGCTTGGGCAATCAGCCCCAGCATTTT
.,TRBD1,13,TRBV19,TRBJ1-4,CASTDRGGRKLFF,TGTGCCAGTACTGACAGGGGAGGAAGAAAACTGTTTTTT
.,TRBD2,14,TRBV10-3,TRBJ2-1,CAVQSGSSYNEQFF,TGTGCCGTCCAAAGCGGGAGCTCCTACAATGAGCAGTTCTTC
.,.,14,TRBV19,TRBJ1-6,CASSVAGGNSPLHF,TGTGCCAGTAGTGTCGCGGGTGGAAATTCACCCCTCCACTTT
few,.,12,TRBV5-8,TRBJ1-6,CASSLVGSPLHF,TGTGCCAGCAGCTTGGTCGGTTCACCCCTCCACTTT
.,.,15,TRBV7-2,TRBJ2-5,CASSLATLAGRTQYF,TGTGCCAGCAGCTTAGCGACTCTCGCGGGGCGGACCCAGTACTTC